What follows are 21 T cell receptor beta chains derived from one specimen sequenced in a study of OX40 agonist ivuxolimab in advanced cancers. Library prep was done by the immunoSEQ multiplex PCR assay. TCRdb took over this immuneACCESS table, retaining in-frame rearrangements with V and J assigned. Such tables are incomplete; in checked studies, under half of the missing clones stem from an unresolved V gene, and the remainder is unexplained. Counted in this sample were some 61,000 clones; around 90% of them appeared once. Of the sample, roughly 5.9% falls within the top ten clones. The material was CD4+ or CD8+ T cells sorted from blood, obtained in a trial of the OX40 agonist ivuxolimab. All receptors come from an adult with an advanced solid tumor such as melanoma, head and neck, liver or kidney cancer.

This chain connects TRBV5-1 to TRBJ1-2, with a tentative D call TRBD1 (5 bases). Trimming took 5 bases from V and 1 from J, leaving 12 bases between them. Germline CDR1 and CDR2: SGHRS and YFSETQ. The CDR3 spans 14 residues. The DNA of the CDR3 is TGCGCCAGCAGACCTCCAGGGATTAACTATGGCTACACCTTC. Translation: CASRPPGINYGYTF.

The CDR3 spells CASSTAGGVRVYNEQFF. The CDR3 bases are TGTGCCAGCAGTACCGCCGGTGGGGTGCGGGTGTACAATGAGCAGTTCTTC. The chain uses TRBV2 and TRBJ2-1; tentative D call: TRBD2 (5 bases). Germline CDR1 SNHLY, CDR2 FYNNEI. CDR3 length: 17 amino acids. V lost 5 bases to trimming and J lost 4 bases, with 21 bases between them.

This clone has a handful of counts. The rearrangement links TRBV7-2 to TRBJ2-2; perhaps TRBD1 as D (5 bases). CDR1 and CDR2 (germline): SGHTA, FQGNSA. This CDR3 comprises 16 residues. Between the trimmed V and J ends, which lost 2 bases and 0 bases, there was a span of 10 bases. The CDR3 region has the DNA TGTGCCAGCAGCTTAAGGGGCGGAACGAACACCGGGGAGCTGTTTTTT. Its protein is CASSLRGGTNTGELFF.

The chain carries TRBV2 and TRBJ1-5; the D gene is possibly TRBD1 (5 bases). Germline CDR1 SNHLY, CDR2 FYNNEI. Trimming took 6 bases from V and 7 from J, leaving 10 bases between them. This CDR3 has 12 residues. As DNA, the CDR3 is TGTGCCAGCAGAGGGGAAGGGCAGCCCCAGCATTTT. It encodes CASRGEGQPQHF.

This clone was counted between two and nine times. The rearrangement links TRBV18 to TRBJ1-5; possible D gene TRBD1, 6 bases. The V and J ends lost 6 bases and 5 bases respectively, with 14 bases between them. The CDR3 is 14 residues long. Germline V gene sequence: CDR1 KGHSH, CDR2 LQKENI. The DNA of the CDR3 is TGTGCCAGCTCTCCGAGTCCAGGGGATCAGCCCCAGCATTTT. As protein: CASSPSPGDQPQHF.

This clone has more than one count but fewer than ten. This sequence joins TRBV18 and TRBJ2-7, with 10 bases that match TRBD1. Germline loops: CDR1 KGHSH, CDR2 LQKENI. The CDR3 totals 15 residues. Trimming cost V 5 bases and J 4 bases; bases outside gene matches: 8. The CDR3 nucleotides are TGTGCCAGCTCAGGGCGGGGGACAGGGGCGTACGAGCAGTACTTC. This codes for CASSGRGTGAYEQYF.

This clone was counted a few times. The chain employs TRBV7-2 and TRBJ2-2; D tentatively reads TRBD1 or TRBD2 (5 bases each). The CDR3 spans 14 residues. Germline CDR1 SGHTA, CDR2 FQGNSA. The germline V and J ends were trimmed by 5 bases and 6 bases, with 13 bases remaining between them. CDR3 sequence (DNA): TGTGCCAGCAGCCCGGGCCTGGGGGCCGGGGAGCTGTTTTTT. It translates to CASSPGLGAGELFF. The complete variable domain, with remaining parts taken from reference TRBV7-2 and TRBJ2-2, reads GAGVSQSPSNKVTEKGKDVELRCDPISGHTALYWYRQSLGQGLEFLIYFQGNSAPDKSGLPSDRFSAERTGGSVSTLTIQRTQQEDSAVYLCASSPGLGAGELFFGEGSRLTVL.

The chain carries TRBV6-5 and TRBJ1-2; TRBD1 aligns across 7 bases. CDR1 MNHEY and CDR2 SVGAGI come from the germline V gene. CDR3 length: 16 residues. The junction had 6 bases not matched to a gene; V was cut back by 1 base and J by 1 base. The CDR3 DNA sequence: TGTGCCAGCAGTTACTTCCGGACAGGAGGTAACTATGGCTACACCTTC. Translation gives CASSYFRTGGNYGYTF.

Turning to this clone: Other nucleotide sequences in the sample specify the same CDR3. This chain joins TRBV19 and TRBJ1-5, with 9 positions matching TRBD1. The V segment lost 2 bases and the J segment 4 bases; nucleotides outside the gene matches: 3. Germline V gene data show CDR1 as LNHDA and CDR2 as SQIVND (reference sequence). The CDR3 totals 15 residues. The CDR3 coding sequence is TGTGCCAGTAGTATAAGAGGACAGGGGAATCAGCCCCAGCATTTT. Encoded protein: CASSIRGQGNQPQHF.

CDR3 sequence: CASSLVLETQYF. The CDR3 DNA sequence: TGTGCCAGCAGCTTAGTCTTGGAGACCCAGTACTTC. The chain recombines TRBV7-9 with TRBJ2-5; D is ambiguous. V lost 1 base to trimming and J lost 5 bases, with 5 bases between them. CDR3 length: 12 amino acids. Germline values: CDR1 SEHNR, CDR2 FQNEAQ (reference sequence).

This chain joins TRBV7-9 and TRBJ1-2; D is uncertain. Germline V gives CDR1 SEHNR, CDR2 FQNEAQ (reference sequence). The CDR3 totals 15 residues. The V end was cut by 5 bases, the J end by 8 bases, with 21 bases between. The CDR3 DNA is TGTGCCAGCAGCACCTTTTTTGGGGAACTCGGGGGCTACACCTTC. Translated: CASSTFFGELGGYTF.

The chain is built from TRBV28 and TRBJ2-6; TRBD1 aligns across 8 bases. V dropped 3 bases and J dropped 0; count of bases not matched to a gene: 16. CDR1 and CDR2 from the germline V gene are MDHEN and SYDVKM. There are 21 residues in the CDR3. The CDR3 here is CASSLPQGQAGKNSGANVLTF. The CDR3 DNA reads TGTGCCAGCAGTTTGCCCCAGGGACAGGCGGGTAAAAACTCTGGGGCCAACGTCCTGACTTTC.

This chain connects TRBV5-1 to TRBJ1-6; 9 bases agree with TRBD1. Germline CDR1 is SGHRS and CDR2 is YFSETQ. V lost 4 bases, J lost 6 bases, and 5 bases stayed unmatched. This CDR3 spans 15 amino acids. The CDR3 protein is CASSTRTGANSPLHF. In DNA form, the CDR3 reads TGCGCCAGCAGCACGCGGACAGGGGCTAATTCACCCCTCCACTTT.

The rearrangement links TRBV9 to TRBJ1-1; TRBD1 is a possible D gene (6 bases). The CDR3 runs to 15 residues. Germline V gene sequence: CDR1 SGDLS, CDR2 YYNGEE. The V and J ends lost 4 bases and 3 bases respectively, with 16 bases between them. The CDR3 DNA reads as TGTGCCAGCAGCCCCCGATTAAAGGGGGACACTGAAGCTTTCTTT. This translates into CASSPRLKGDTEAFF.

This clone was counted a single time. J is TRBJ1-4 and V is TRBV28; no firm D call. Trimming took off 10 bases at V and 8 bases at J, with 17 bases between the two ends. From germline, CDR1 is MDHEN and CDR2 SYDVKM. The CDR3 contains 13 residues. CDR3 in amino acids: CATGRGGGEKLFF. The CDR3 DNA is TGTGCCACCGGACGGGGAGGAGGAGAAAAACTGTTTTTT.

The V and J genes are TRBV19 and TRBJ2-3; TRBD2 matches 7 bases. The germline V gene has CDR1 LNHDA and CDR2 SQIVND (reference sequence). J was trimmed by 1 base and V by 7 bases; bases with no gene match: 11. The CDR3 is 16 amino acids. CDR3 sequence (DNA): TGTGCCAGTATGGTCCTAGGGGCGGGAGGCACAGATACGCAGTATTTT. Residues: CASMVLGAGGTDTQYF.

The chain has TRBV7-9 and TRBJ2-3; perhaps TRBD2 as D (6 bases). Per the germline V gene, CDR1 is SEHNR and CDR2 is FQNEAQ (reference sequence). With 4 bases removed from V and 1 base from J, the gap between germline ends came to 18 bases. The CDR3 is 17 amino acids. CDR3 sequence: CASSSIPRGGRTDTQYF. CDR3 nucleotide sequence: TGTGCCAGCAGCTCAATACCGCGGGGTGGACGCACAGATACGCAGTATTTT.

The chain recombines TRBV27 with TRBJ1-5; no firm D call. Trimming shortened V by 6 bases and J by 4 bases, and 7 bases separated the two germline ends. This CDR3 is 12 amino acids long. Germline lookup yields CDR1 MNHEY and CDR2 SMNVEV (reference sequence). The CDR3 sequence: CASSAFNQPQHF. The DNA of the CDR3 is TGTGCCAGCAGCGCTTTTAATCAGCCCCAGCATTTT.

The genes are TRBV6-1 and TRBJ2-6; no clear D. Trimming pared 4 bases from V and 2 bases from J, leaving 6 bases between. The CDR3 is made up of 14 amino acids. CDR1 and CDR2 (germline): MNHNS, SASEGT. CDR3 sequence (DNA): TGTGCCAGCAGTGCCGGGCCTGGGGCCAACGTCCTGACTTTC. Amino acid sequence: CASSAGPGANVLTF.

The chain recombines TRBV28 with TRBJ1-1; D might be TRBD1 (6 bases). This CDR3 region has 14 residues. The V and J ends lost 5 bases and 10 bases respectively, with 20 bases between them. Per the germline V gene, CDR1 is MDHEN and CDR2 is SYDVKM. The CDR3 reads CASSPGTPVPGAFF. As DNA, the CDR3 is TGTGCCAGCAGTCCTGGGACACCCGTACCGGGAGCTTTCTTT.

V is TRBV11-1 and J is TRBJ2-5, with TRBD1 as a possible D gene (6 bases). The CDR3 is 15 residues long. Trimming cost V 1 base and J 6 bases, with 15 bases left between them. The V gene's germline CDR1 is SGHAT and CDR2 FQDESV (reference sequence). The CDR3 loop reads CASSLEVLGTKTQYF. As DNA, the CDR3 is TGTGCCAGCAGCTTAGAGGTACTGGGGACAAAGACCCAGTACTTC.